The 3 T cell receptor beta chains listed next were all sequenced from one sample in a study of OX40 agonist ivuxolimab in advanced cancers. The assay was immunoSEQ multiplex PCR, and TCRdb's table has in-frame clones only and misses some. This sample has fewer than 55,000 clones, with about 88% found just once. The sequencing here drew on CD4+ or CD8+ T cells sorted from blood, taken in a trial of the OX40 agonist ivuxolimab. The receptors were sampled from an adult with an advanced solid tumor such as melanoma, head and neck, liver or kidney cancer.

The rearrangement links TRBV10-1 to TRBJ1-1; D is uncertain. Trimming cost V 2 bases and J 3 bases, with 13 bases left between them. The V gene's germline CDR1 is WNHNN and CDR2 SYGVQD (reference sequence). The CDR3 sequence is 15 residues long. This chain's CDR3 is CASSENPGDHTEAFF. CDR3 nucleotides: TGCGCCAGCAGTGAGAACCCCGGTGATCACACTGAAGCTTTCTTT.

J is TRBJ2-2 and V is TRBV18, with 7 positions matching TRBD1. The trim removed 2 bases at V and 3 bases at J, leaving 3 bases unmatched. This CDR3 spans 15 amino acids. Germline loops: CDR1 KGHSH, CDR2 LQKENI. CDR3 in DNA: TGTGCCAGCTCACCAGCAGGGGGAGACACCGGGGAGCTGTTTTTT. This translates into CASSPAGGDTGELFF.

This chain connects TRBV28 to TRBJ1-3; 8 bases fit TRBD1. The CDR3 extends over 16 amino acids. V lost 7 bases to trimming and J lost 0 bases; unmatched junction nucleotides: 8. Germline-derived CDR1 and CDR2 are MDHEN and SYDVKM. The CDR3 nucleotides read TGTGCCAGCACCCAGGGGGCCACGTTCTCTGGAAACACCATATATTTT. Translating it yields CASTQGATFSGNTIYF.